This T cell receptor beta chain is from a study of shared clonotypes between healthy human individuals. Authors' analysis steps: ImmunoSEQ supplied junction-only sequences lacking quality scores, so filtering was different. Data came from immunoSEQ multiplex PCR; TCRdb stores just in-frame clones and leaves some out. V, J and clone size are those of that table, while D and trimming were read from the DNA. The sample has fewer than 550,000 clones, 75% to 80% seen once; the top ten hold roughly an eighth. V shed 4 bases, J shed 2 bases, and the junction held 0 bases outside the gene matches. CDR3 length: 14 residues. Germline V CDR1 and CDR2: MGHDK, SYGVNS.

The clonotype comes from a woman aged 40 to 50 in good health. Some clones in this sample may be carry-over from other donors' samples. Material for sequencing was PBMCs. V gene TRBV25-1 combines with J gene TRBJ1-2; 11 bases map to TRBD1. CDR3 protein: CASSGDRGNYGYTF. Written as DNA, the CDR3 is TGTGCCAGCAGTGGGGACAGGGGGAACTATGGCTACACCTTC.